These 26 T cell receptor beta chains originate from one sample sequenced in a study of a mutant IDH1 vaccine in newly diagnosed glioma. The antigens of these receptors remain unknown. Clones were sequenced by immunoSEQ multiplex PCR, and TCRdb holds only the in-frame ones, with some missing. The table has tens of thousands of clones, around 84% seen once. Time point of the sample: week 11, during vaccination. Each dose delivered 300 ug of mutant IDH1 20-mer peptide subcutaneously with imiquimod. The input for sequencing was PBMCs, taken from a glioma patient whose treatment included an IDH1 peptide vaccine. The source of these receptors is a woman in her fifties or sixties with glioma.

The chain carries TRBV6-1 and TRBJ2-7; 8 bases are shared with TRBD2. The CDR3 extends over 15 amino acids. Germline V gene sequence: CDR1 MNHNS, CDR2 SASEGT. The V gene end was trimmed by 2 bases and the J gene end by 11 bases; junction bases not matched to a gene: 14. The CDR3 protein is CASSEMAQGGGRKYF. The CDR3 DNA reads TGTGCCAGCAGTGAAATGGCCCAGGGCGGGGGGAGGAAGTACTTC.

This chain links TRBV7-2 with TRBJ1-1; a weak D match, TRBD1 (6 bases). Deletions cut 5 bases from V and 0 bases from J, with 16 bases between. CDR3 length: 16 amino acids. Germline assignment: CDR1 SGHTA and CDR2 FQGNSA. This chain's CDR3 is CASSPVGRGLNTEAFF. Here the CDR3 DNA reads TGTGCCAGCAGCCCCGTCGGTAGGGGGTTGAACACTGAAGCTTTCTTT. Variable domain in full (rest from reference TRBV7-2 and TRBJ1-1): GAGVSQSPSNKVTEKGKDVELRCDPISGHTALYWYRQSLGQGLEFLIYFQGNSAPDKSGLPSDRFSAERTGGSVSTLTIQRTQQEDSAVYLCASSPVGRGLNTEAFFGQGTRLTVV.

Written as DNA, the CDR3 is TGTGCCAGCAGTTTTTCGAATTCACCCCTCCACTTT. It yields the protein CASSFSNSPLHF. The chain has TRBV27 and TRBJ1-6; D gene unclear. Deletions cut 3 bases from V and 7 bases from J, with 4 bases between. Germline V gene lookup returns CDR1 MNHEY and CDR2 SMNVEV (reference sequence). The CDR3 length is 12 residues.

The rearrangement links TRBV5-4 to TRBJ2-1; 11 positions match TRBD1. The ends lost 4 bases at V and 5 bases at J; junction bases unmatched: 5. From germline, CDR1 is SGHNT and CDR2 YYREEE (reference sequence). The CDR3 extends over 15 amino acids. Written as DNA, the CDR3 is TGTGCCAGCAGCGCGGGGACAGGGGGGAACAATGAGCAGTTCTTC. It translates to CASSAGTGGNNEQFF.

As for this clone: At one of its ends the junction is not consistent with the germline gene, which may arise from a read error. CDR3 sequence: CSAPAGSQIF. The CDR3 DNA follows: TGCAGTGCCCCTGCGGGGTCCCAGATTTTT. The chain joins TRBV20-1 to TRBJ1-1; D gene ambiguous. Per the germline V gene, CDR1 is DFQATT and CDR2 is SNEGSKA (reference sequence). The CDR3 length is 10 residues.

CDR3 region: CASSSPPGEQYF. In DNA form, the CDR3 reads TGTGCCAGTAGTTCCCCACCGGGGGAGCAGTACTTC. The chain uses TRBV19 and TRBJ2-7; tentatively, D is TRBD2 (5 bases). Germline lookup yields CDR1 LNHDA and CDR2 SQIVND (reference sequence). The CDR3 contains 12 residues. V lost 5 bases to trimming and J lost 7 bases, with 12 bases between them.

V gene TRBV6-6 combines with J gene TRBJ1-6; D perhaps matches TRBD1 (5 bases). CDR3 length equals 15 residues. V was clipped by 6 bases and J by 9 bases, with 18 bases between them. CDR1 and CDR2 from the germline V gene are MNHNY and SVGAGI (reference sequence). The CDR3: CASSPRGDLGSPLHF. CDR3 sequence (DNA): TGTGCCAGCAGCCCACGGGGGGACTTAGGTTCACCCCTCCACTTT.

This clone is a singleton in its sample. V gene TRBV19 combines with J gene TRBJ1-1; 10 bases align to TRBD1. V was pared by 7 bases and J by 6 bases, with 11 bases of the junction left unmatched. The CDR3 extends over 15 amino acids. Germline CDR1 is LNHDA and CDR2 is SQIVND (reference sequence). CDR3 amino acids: CASTPSGQGLPEAFF. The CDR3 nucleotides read TGTGCCAGTACCCCCTCGGGACAGGGGCTCCCTGAAGCTTTCTTT. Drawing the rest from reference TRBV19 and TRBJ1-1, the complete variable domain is DGGITQSPKYLFRKEGQNVTLSCEQNLNHDAMYWYRQDPGQGLRLIYYSQIVNDFQKGDIAEGYSVSREKKESFPLTVTSAQKNPTAFYLCASTPSGQGLPEAFFGQGTRLTVV.

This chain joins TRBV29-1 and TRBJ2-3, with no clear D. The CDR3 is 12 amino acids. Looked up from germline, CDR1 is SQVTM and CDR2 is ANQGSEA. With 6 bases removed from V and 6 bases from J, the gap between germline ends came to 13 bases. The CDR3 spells CSVETSSDTQYF. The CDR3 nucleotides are TGCAGCGTAGAAACAAGTTCGGATACGCAGTATTTT.

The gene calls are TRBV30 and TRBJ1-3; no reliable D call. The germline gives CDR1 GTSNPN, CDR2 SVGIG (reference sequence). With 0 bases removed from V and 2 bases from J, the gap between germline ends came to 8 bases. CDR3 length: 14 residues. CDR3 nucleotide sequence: TGTGCCTGGAGTGTAGGGCAGCCTGGAAACACCATATATTTT. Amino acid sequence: CAWSVGQPGNTIYF.

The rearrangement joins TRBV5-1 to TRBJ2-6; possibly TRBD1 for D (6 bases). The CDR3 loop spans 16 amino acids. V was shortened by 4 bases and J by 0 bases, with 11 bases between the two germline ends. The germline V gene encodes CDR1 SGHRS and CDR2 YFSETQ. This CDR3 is CASSGTGTSGANVLTF. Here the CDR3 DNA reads TGCGCCAGCAGCGGCACAGGGACCTCTGGGGCCAACGTCCTGACTTTC.

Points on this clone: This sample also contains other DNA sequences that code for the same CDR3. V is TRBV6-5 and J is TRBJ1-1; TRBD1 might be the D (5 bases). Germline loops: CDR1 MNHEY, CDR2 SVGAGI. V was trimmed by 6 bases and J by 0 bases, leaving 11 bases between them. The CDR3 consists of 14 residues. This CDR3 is CASSPGTVNTEAFF. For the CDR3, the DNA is TGTGCCAGCAGCCCGGGGACGGTGAACACTGAAGCTTTCTTT.

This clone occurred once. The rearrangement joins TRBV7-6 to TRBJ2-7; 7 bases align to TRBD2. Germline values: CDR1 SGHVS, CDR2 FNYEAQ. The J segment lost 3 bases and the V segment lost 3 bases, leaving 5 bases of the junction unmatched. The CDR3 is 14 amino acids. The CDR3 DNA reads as TGTGCCAGCAGCTTCAGCGGGGCAGGCTACGAGCAGTACTTC. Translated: CASSFSGAGYEQYF.

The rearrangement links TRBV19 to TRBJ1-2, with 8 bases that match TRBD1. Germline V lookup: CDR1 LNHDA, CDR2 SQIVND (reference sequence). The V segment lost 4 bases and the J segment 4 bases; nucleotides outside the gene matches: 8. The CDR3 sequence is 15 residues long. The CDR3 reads CASSTSDRGGYGYTF. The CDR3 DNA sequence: TGTGCCAGTAGTACCTCCGACAGGGGTGGCTATGGCTACACCTTC.

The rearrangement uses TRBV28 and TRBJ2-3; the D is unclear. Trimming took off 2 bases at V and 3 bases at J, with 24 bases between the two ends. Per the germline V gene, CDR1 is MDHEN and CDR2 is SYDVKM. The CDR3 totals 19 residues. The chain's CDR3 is CASSLPPSTQWVRTDTQYF. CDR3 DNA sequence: TGTGCCAGCAGTTTACCACCGTCGACTCAATGGGTGCGTACAGATACGCAGTATTTT. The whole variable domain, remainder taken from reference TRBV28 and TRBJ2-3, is DVKVTQSSRYLVKRTGEKVFLECVQDMDHENMFWYRQDPGLGLRLIYFSYDVKMKEKGDIPEGYSVSREKKERFSLILESASTNQTSMYLCASSLPPSTQWVRTDTQYFGPGTRLTVL.

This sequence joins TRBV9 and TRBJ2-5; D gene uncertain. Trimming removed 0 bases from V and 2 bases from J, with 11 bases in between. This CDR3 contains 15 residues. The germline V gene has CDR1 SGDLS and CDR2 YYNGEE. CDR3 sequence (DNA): TGTGCCAGCAGCGTAGGTCCAACAGCTCAAGAGACCCAGTACTTC. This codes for CASSVGPTAQETQYF.

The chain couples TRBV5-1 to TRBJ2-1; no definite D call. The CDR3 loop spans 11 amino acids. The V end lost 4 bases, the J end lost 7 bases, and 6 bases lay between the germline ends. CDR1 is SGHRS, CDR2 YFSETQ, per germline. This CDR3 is CASSLRNEQFF. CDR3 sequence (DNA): TGCGCCAGCAGCCTCAGGAATGAGCAGTTCTTC.

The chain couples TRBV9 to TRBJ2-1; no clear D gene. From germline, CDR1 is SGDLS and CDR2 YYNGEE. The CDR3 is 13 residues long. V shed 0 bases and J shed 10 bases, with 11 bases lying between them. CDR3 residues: CASSVEGYGEQFF. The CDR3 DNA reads TGTGCCAGCAGCGTAGAAGGATATGGAGAGCAGTTCTTC.

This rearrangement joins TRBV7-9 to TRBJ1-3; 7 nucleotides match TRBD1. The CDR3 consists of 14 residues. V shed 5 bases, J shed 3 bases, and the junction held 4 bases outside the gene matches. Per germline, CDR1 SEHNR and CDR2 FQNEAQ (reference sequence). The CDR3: CASSLRQGGNTIYF. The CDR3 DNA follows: TGTGCCAGCAGCCTCAGACAGGGTGGAAACACCATATATTTT.

CDR3 sequence (DNA): TGTGCCAGCAGCCAAGTCGGACGGACGGTCCAACCCTATGGCTACACCTTC. Amino acid sequence: CASSQVGRTVQPYGYTF. The rearrangement links TRBV4-2 to TRBJ1-2; D gene unclear. Per germline, CDR1 LGHNA and CDR2 YNFKEQ. Trimming removed 1 base from V and 4 bases from J, with 19 bases in between. The CDR3 is made up of 17 amino acids.

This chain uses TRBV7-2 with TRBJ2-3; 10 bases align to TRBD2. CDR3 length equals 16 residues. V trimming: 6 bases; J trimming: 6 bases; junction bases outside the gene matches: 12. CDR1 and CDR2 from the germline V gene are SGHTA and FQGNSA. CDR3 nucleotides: TGTGCCAGCAGGGTAGGGGTAGCGGGGGGTAGGGATACGCAGTATTTT. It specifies CASRVGVAGGRDTQYF.

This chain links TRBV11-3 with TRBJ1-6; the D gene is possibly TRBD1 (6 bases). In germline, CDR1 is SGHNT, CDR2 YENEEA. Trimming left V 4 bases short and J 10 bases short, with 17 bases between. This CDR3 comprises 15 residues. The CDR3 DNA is TGTGCCAGCAGCTCGGAAACAGGGTTGGGATCACCCCTCCACTTT. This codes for CASSSETGLGSPLHF.

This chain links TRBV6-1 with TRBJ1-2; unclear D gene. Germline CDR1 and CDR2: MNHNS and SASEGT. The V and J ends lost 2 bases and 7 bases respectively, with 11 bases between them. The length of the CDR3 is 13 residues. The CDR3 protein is CASSELAVSGYTF. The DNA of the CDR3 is TGTGCCAGCAGTGAACTGGCAGTGAGTGGCTACACCTTC.

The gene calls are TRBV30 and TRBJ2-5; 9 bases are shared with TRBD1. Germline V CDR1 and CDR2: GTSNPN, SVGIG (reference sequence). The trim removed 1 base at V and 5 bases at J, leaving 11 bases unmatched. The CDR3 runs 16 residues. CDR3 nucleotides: TGTGCCTGGAGTGAGGCGGACAGGGGCACGAGGGAGACCCAGTACTTC. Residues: CAWSEADRGTRETQYF.

The CDR3 region is CASSVVHRGRRYGYTF. The CDR3 DNA reads TGTGCCAGCAGCGTAGTGCACAGGGGGCGCCGCTATGGCTACACCTTC. The V call is TRBV9, the J call TRBJ1-2; 9 bases fit TRBD1. In germline, CDR1 is SGDLS, CDR2 YYNGEE. The CDR3 is 16 amino acids. V trimming: 0 bases; J trimming: 4 bases; junction bases outside the gene matches: 7.

CDR3 in DNA: TGTGCCAGCAGCTCGCCCGGGACAGGGGATAACAAAATTTCTGGGGCCAACGTCCTGACTTTC. This sequence encodes CASSSPGTGDNKISGANVLTF. The V call is TRBV9, the J call TRBJ2-6; 10 nucleotides align to TRBD1. Germline-derived CDR1 and CDR2 are SGDLS and YYNGEE. The CDR3 covers 21 residues. The V and J ends lost 4 bases and 1 base, in that order; junction bases with no gene match: 17.